This record covers a single T cell receptor beta chain. As yet, its antigen is unknown. The data belong to a study of T cells expressing NK-cell markers. Overall study: CD3+CD56+NKG2C+, CD3+CD56+NKG2C- and CD3+CD56-NKG2C+ T cells, once sorted, supplied the TCR beta repertoires. Seven HCMV-seropositive donors and one seronegative donor made up the eight sequenced donors. Findings of the study overall: For a handful of donors, these clonotypes were likewise the leading ones in the CD3+CD56-NKG2C+ fraction. Whether expanded NKG2C+ T cell clones were HCMV specific stayed uncertain.

TCRdb reprocessed the 5' RACE reads and reports one entry per CDR3 protein, with no DNA. This sample's table reports under 500,000 distinct CDR3 sequences. This CDR3 contains 13 residues. CDR1 is LNHNV, CDR2 YYDKDF, per germline (reference sequence). This sequence was found in a woman between 18 and 70 years old in good health. Sequenced sample: blood T cells: a sorted CD56 or NKG2C T cell subset, CD4+ or CD8+ T cells, or bulk PBMC T cells (not recorded which). The J gene is TRBJ2-7, the V gene TRBV15. This chain's CDR3 is CATSSGAAYEQYF.